This T cell receptor beta chain was retrieved from a study of breast tumors, draining lymph nodes, adjacent tissues. Breast cancer patients provided tissue from their axillary draining lymph nodes. In regard to this clonotype: Its cognate antigen is unknown.

Per germline, CDR1 LGHNA and CDR2 YNFKEQ. This CDR3 comprises 17 residues. J was trimmed by 0 bases and V by 0 bases; bases with no gene match: 4. Study-wide results and caveats: Compared with lymph nodes, tumors were less diverse; compared with nontumor tissue, more. That most tumor T cells come from lymph nodes remained unproven.

One entry per CDR3 protein, called by TCRdb with MiXCR from the multiplex PCR reads. The repertoire holds about 200,000 distinct CDR3 sequences, with around 33% as singletons. Material for sequencing was axillary lymph node tissue. This sequence joins TRBV4-2 and TRBJ2-4; 8 nucleotides agree with TRBD2. This TCR derives from a female donor with breast cancer. Some clones in this sample may be carry-over from other donors' samples. CDR3 nucleotides: TGTGCCAGCAGCCAAGAGCAAGCGGGGGTAGCCAAAAACATTCAGTACTTC. The encoded protein is CASSQEQAGVAKNIQYF.